This TCR beta chain was profiled in a study of neurological immune-mediated disorders. TCRdb re-called the 5' RACE reads through MiXCR, storing one row per CDR3 protein. The repertoire holds 40,000 or so distinct CDR3 sequences, with roughly 3.2% as singletons. Time point defined: longitudinal time-point 1 (baseline). This clonotype was seen many times. This clonotype was sampled from a woman aged 55-75 years with multiple sclerosis. Sequencing used PBMCs.

The CDR3 protein is CASSSHSGGANNEQFF. The CDR3 DNA reads as TGCGCCAGCAGCTCCCACTCCGGGGGTGCCAACAATGAGCAGTTCTTC. This rearrangement joins TRBV5-1 to TRBJ2-1, with D possibly matching TRBD2 (6 bases). The V end was cut by 3 bases, the J end by 5 bases, with 18 bases between. The CDR3 extends over 16 amino acids. Germline CDR1 SGHRS, CDR2 YFSETQ.